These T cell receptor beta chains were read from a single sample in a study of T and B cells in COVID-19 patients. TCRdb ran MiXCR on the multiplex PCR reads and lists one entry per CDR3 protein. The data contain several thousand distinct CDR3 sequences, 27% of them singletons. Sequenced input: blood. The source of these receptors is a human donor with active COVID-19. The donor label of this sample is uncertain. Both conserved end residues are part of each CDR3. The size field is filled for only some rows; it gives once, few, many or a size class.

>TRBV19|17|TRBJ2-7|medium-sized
CASSGGGLAGPGYEQYF
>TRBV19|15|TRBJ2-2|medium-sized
CASNTGREYTGELFF
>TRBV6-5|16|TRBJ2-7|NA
CASSGGAGQITYEQYF
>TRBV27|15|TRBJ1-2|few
CASSQGTGHFEGYTF
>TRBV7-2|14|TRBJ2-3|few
CASSLRLTTDTQYF
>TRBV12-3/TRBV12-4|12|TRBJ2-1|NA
CASSLFPNEQFF
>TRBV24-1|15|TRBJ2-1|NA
CATMGGPNTYNEQFF
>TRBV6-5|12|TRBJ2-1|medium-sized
CASSPLTSEQFF
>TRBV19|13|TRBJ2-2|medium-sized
CASRGGATGELFF
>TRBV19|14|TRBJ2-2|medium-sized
CASTPRGSTGELFF
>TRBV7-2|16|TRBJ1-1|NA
CASRPGTGGMIAEAFF
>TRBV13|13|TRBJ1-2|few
CASSPDGNYGYTF
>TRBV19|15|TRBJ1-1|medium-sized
CASTDRSPMNTEAFF
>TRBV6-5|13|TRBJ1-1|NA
CASSRRDRGEAFF
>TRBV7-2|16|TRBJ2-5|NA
CASSSAWTGGQETQYF
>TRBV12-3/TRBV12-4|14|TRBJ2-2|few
CASSFQGATGELFF
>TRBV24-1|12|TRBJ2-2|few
CAASDFTGELFF
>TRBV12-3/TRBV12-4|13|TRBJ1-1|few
CASSLRNTVEAFF
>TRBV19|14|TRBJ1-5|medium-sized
CASSAGTHNQPQHF
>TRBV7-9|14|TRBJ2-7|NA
CASSLAGGGYEQYF
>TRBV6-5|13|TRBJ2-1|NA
CASSERGLHEQFF
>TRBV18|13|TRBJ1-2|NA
CASSPGQGVGYTF
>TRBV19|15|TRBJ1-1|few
CASSITSAGNTEAFF
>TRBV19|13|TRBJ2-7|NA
CASSMGGAGEQYF
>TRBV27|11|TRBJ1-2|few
CAVSGGRGYTF
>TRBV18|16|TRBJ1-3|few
CASSPAGGSSGNTIYF